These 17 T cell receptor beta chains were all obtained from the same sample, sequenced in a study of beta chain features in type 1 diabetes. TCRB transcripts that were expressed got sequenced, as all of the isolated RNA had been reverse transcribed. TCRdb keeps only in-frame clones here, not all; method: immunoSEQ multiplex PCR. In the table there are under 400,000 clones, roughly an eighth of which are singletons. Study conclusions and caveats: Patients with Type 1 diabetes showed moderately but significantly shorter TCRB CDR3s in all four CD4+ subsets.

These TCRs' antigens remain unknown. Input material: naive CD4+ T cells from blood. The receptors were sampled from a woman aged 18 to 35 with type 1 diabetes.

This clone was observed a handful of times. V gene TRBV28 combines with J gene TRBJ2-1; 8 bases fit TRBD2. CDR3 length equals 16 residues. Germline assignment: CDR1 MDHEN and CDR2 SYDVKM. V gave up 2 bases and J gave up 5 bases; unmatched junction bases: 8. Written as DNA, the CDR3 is TGTGCCAGCAGTTTAGCCCCCGGGCGGGGGGACAATGAGCAGTTCTTC. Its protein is CASSLAPGRGDNEQFF. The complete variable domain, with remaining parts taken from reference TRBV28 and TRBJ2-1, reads DVKVTQSSRYLVKRTGEKVFLECVQDMDHENMFWYRQDPGLGLRLIYFSYDVKMKEKGDIPEGYSVSREKKERFSLILESASTNQTSMYLCASSLAPGRGDNEQFFGPGTRLTVL.

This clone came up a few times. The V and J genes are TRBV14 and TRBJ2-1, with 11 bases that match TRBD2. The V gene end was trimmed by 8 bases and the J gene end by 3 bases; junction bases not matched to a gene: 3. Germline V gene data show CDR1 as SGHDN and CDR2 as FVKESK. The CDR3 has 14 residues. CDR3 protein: CASPTSGVYNEQFF. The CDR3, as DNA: TGTGCCAGCCCGACTAGCGGGGTCTACAATGAGCAGTTCTTC.

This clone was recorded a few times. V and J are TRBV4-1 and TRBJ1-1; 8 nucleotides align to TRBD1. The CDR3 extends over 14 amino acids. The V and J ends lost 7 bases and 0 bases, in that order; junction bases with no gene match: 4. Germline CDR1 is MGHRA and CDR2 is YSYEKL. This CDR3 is CASKRTGLNTEAFF. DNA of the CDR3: TGCGCCAGCAAGCGGACAGGGCTGAACACTGAAGCTTTCTTT.

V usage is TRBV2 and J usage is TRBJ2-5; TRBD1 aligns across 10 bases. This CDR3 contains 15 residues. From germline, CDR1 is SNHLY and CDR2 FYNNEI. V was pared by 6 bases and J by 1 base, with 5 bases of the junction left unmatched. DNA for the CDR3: TGTGCCAGCAGGGGCGGGACAGGGGTCCAAGAGACCCAGTACTTC. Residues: CASRGGTGVQETQYF.

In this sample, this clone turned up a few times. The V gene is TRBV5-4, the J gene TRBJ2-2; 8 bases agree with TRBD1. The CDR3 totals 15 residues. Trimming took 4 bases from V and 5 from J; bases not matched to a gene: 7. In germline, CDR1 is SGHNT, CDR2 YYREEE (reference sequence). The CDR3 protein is CASSADRGRTGELFF. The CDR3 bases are TGTGCCAGCAGCGCAGACAGGGGCCGGACCGGGGAGCTGTTTTTT.

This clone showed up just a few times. CDR3 sequence: CASRTGGADTQYF. DNA for the CDR3: TGTGCCAGCAGGACAGGGGGAGCAGATACGCAGTATTTT. V gene TRBV6-5 combines with J gene TRBJ2-3; 9 bases are a match to TRBD1. The CDR3 length is 13 residues. Per the germline V gene, CDR1 is MNHEY and CDR2 is SVGAGI. The V segment lost 6 bases and the J segment 4 bases; nucleotides outside the gene matches: 2.

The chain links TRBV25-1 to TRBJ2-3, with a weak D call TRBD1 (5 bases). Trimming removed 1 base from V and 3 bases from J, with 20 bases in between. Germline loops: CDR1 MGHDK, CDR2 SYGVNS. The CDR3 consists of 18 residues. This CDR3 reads CASSELAIRDRWTDTQYF. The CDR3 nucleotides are TGTGCCAGCAGTGAATTGGCTATCAGGGATCGTTGGACAGATACGCAGTATTTT. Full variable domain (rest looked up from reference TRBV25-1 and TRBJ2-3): EADIYQTPRYLVIGTGKKITLECSQTMGHDKMYWYQQDPGMELHLIHYSYGVNSTEKGDLSSESTVSRIRTEHFPLTLESARPSHTSQYLCASSELAIRDRWTDTQYFGPGTRLTVL.

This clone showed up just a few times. The CDR3 DNA sequence: TGCAGCGTCCGGGCAGGGGAGACCCAGTACTTC. Residues: CSVRAGETQYF. The J gene is TRBJ2-5, the V gene TRBV29-1, with D perhaps TRBD1 (5 bases). Between the trimmed V and J ends, which lost 6 bases and 5 bases, there was a span of 10 bases. Germline V gives CDR1 SQVTM, CDR2 ANQGSEA. This CDR3 spans 11 amino acids.

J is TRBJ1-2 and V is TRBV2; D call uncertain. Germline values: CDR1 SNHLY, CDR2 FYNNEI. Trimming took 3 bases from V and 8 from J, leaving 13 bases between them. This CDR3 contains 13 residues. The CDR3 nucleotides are TGTGCCAGCAGTGAGGGCACTCGAGGGGGCTACACCTTC. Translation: CASSEGTRGGYTF.

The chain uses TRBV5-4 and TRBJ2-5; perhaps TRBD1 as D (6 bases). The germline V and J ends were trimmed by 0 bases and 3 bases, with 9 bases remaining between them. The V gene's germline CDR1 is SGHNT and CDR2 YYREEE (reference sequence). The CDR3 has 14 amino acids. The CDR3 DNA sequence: TGTGCCAGCAGCTTGGGGGGGCCTAAAGAGACCCAGTACTTC. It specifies CASSLGGPKETQYF.

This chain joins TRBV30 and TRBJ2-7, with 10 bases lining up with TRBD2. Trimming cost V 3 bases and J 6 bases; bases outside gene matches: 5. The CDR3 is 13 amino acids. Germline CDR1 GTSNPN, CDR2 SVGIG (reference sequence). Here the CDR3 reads CAWSLAGVVEQYF. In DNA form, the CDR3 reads TGTGCCTGGAGCCTAGCGGGAGTAGTCGAGCAGTACTTC.

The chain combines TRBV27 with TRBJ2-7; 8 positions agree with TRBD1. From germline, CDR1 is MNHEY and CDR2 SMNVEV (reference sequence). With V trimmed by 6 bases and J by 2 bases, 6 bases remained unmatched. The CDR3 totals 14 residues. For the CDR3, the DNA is TGTGCCAGCAGCCGGGACAGGTCAACCTACGAGCAGTACTTC. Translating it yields CASSRDRSTYEQYF.

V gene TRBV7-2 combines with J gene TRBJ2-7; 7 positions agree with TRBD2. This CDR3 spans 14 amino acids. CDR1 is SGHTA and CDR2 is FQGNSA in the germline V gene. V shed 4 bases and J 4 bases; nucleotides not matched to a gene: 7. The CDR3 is CASSSPLAAYEQYF. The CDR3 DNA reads TGTGCCAGCAGCTCCCCTCTAGCGGCTTACGAGCAGTACTTC.

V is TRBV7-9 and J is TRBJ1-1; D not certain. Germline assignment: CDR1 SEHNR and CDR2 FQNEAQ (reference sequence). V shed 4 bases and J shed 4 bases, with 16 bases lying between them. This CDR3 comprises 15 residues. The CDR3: CASSSRPGTGTEAFF. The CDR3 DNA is TGTGCCAGCAGCTCACGCCCCGGCACGGGCACTGAAGCTTTCTTT.

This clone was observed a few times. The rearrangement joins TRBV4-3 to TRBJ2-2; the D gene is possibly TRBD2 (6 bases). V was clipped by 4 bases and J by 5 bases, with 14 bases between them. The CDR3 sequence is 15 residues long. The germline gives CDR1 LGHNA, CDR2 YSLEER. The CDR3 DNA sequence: TGCGCCAGCAGCCGGATGACTAGTTCGACCGGGGAGCTGTTTTTT. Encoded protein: CASSRMTSSTGELFF.

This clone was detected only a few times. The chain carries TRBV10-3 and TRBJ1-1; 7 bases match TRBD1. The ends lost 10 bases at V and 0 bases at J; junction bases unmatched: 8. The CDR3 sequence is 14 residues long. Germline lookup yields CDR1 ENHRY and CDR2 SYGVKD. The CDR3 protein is CATRDSNMNTEAFF. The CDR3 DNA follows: TGTGCCACCCGGGACAGCAATATGAACACTGAAGCTTTCTTT.

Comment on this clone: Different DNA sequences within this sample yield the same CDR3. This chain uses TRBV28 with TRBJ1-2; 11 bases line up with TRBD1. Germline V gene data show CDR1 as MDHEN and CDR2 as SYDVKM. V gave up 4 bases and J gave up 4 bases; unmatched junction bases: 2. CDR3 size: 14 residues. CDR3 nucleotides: TGTGCCAGCAGTTCCGGGACAGGGGGCTATGGCTACACCTTC. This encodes CASSSGTGGYGYTF.